This TCR beta chain is from a study of blood T cell repertoires in COVID-19 (TCRdb year 2020). Concerning the study at large: Samples covering the acute and convalescent phases of COVID-19 were provided by collaborators in the United States, Italy and Spain. Sample metadata almost always included a de-identified subject ID, COVID-19 status, age in years and sex. A freely available public database, intended as a resource for researchers studying the immune response to SARS-CoV-2, is where the repertoires were released. Where available, HLA class I and class II types were taken from metadata supplied by the sample provider and were not determined by assay-based typing. The material from the prospective study consisted of cDNA or gDNA derived from T cells, B-cell-depleted T cells, or PBMCs. Samples came from the ongoing ImmuneRACE study (first 160 participants) plus 1,254 subjects from 6 global collaborators. Deeply sampled blood TCRbeta repertoires from subjects exposed to, actively infected with, or recovered from COVID-19 were included in the dataset. Study-level results and caveats: How much clinical and demographic metadata was included differed by source and by participant, and the metadata was provided uncurated.

TCRbeta CDR3 regions were amplified from genomic DNA using the immunoSEQ Assay, a bias-controlled multiplex PCR. Processing in the source paper ran as follows. The number of nucleated cells in each sample was estimated by amplification of reference gene primers within the assay. To quantify the absolute abundance of each unique TCRbeta CDR3 rearrangement, sequence reads were collapsed and filtered. For each sample, productive Simpson clonality was calculated as the square root of Simpson's diversity index over productive rearrangements. TCRdb holds this immuneACCESS table with in-frame rearrangements only. Some clones are missing; in checked studies, unresolved V genes explain under half, and the rest has no known cause. D and trimming come from the DNA, and the V and J calls and clone size come from that table. The sample yields 400,000 or so clones; around 90% were counted once. The ten largest clonotypes hold roughly 0.78% of the sample.

In the case of this clone: Its antigen is not yet known. Nothing much larger sits one base from this clone, and base qualities are not available.

CDR1 and CDR2 were assigned from the germline V gene (reference sequence) as WNHNN and SYGVQD. The trim is 3 bases for V and 2 bases for J, with a gap of 13 bases between the germline ends. The CDR3 spans 15 residues, from the cysteine through the phenylalanine. Only the CDR3 DNA is retained, 45 bases long and in frame from the first base. At one collaborating source in Seattle, patients were enrolled during active infection and were followed longitudinally through the course of disease. Collaborating institutions collected whole blood in K2EDTA tubes following their own protocols. For TCRbeta analysis, collaborators shipped samples in one of three forms: frozen whole blood, isolated PBMCs, or DNA extracted from either of those sample types.

Sequenced: peripheral blood. Here the chain combines TRBV10-1 and TRBJ1-1; the D gene is possibly TRBD1, with 6 bases matching. The TCR was taken from a man in his late teens or twenties with COVID-19, enrolled during active disease. This receptor has the CDR3 CASSESLTGNTEAFF. The nucleotides are TGCGCCAGCAGTGAATCCTTGACAGGTAACACTGAAGCTTTCTTT.